This entry lists 32 T cell receptor beta chains sequenced from one sample in a study of shared clonotypes between healthy human individuals. The repertoire was sequenced with immunoSEQ multiplex PCR; TCRdb's copy has only in-frame clones and lacks some. The sample contains around 320,000 clones, about nine tenths of which appear only once. Input material: memory CD8+ T cells sorted from blood. The subset denotes: CD45RO+ cells pooled with CCR7-negative TemRA cells. The source of these receptors is a man younger than 30 in good health.

This rearrangement joins TRBV7-9 to TRBJ1-2; no clear D gene. The CDR3 has 13 residues. V lost 5 bases, J lost 7 bases, and 14 bases lay in between. Germline lookup yields CDR1 SEHNR and CDR2 FQNEAQ (reference sequence). As DNA, the CDR3 is TGTGCCAGCAGCGCGACCATGTGGTTTGGCTACACCTTC. Amino acid sequence: CASSATMWFGYTF. The variable domain in full, with the rest retrieved from reference TRBV7-9 and TRBJ1-2, is DTGVSQNPRHKITKRGQNVTFRCDPISEHNRLYWYRQTLGQGPEFLTYFQNEAQLEKSRLLSDRFSAERPKGSFSTLEIQRTEQGDSAMYLCASSATMWFGYTFGSGTRLTVV.

The V gene is TRBV28, the J gene TRBJ2-7; a weak D match, TRBD1 (5 bases). Trimming took 8 bases from V and 4 from J, leaving 12 bases between them. CDR1 and CDR2 (germline): MDHEN, SYDVKM. This CDR3 region has 12 residues. The CDR3 coding sequence is TGTGCCAGCGGCTTCCAGGGTTACGAGCAGTACTTC. Protein: CASGFQGYEQYF.

V usage is TRBV6-6 and J usage is TRBJ1-4; no definite D call. Trimming shortened V by 6 bases and J by 6 bases, and 11 bases separated the two germline ends. The CDR3 is made up of 13 amino acids. Germline V lookup: CDR1 MNHNY, CDR2 SVGAGI (reference sequence). CDR3 sequence reads: CASRTRMDEKLFF. CDR3 in DNA: TGTGCCAGCAGGACCCGAATGGATGAAAAACTGTTTTTT.

This clone is a singleton in its sample. In DNA, the CDR3 is TGCGCCAGCAGCCCACCAGCGGGGGGGACTGAGGAGACCCAGTACTTC. This sequence encodes CASSPPAGGTEETQYF. The chain links TRBV5-1 to TRBJ2-5, with 10 bases fitting TRBD2. Germline CDR1 SGHRS, CDR2 YFSETQ. V was clipped by 4 bases and J by 5 bases; unmatched bases: 11. This CDR3 region has 16 residues.

This chain uses TRBV5-6 with TRBJ2-7; D gene ambiguous. This CDR3 is 12 amino acids long. Germline loops: CDR1 SGHDT, CDR2 YYEEEE. The V and J ends lost 0 bases and 7 bases respectively, with 8 bases between them. CDR3 in amino acids: CASSLVGREQYF. As DNA, the CDR3 is TGTGCCAGCAGCTTGGTTGGACGAGAGCAGTACTTC.

This clone appeared a single time. This chain links TRBV10-1 with TRBJ1-1; the match to TRBD1 covers 9 bases. CDR3 length: 14 residues. Trimming at V came to 4 bases and at J to 6 bases, leaving 6 bases not matched to a gene. Looked up from germline, CDR1 is WNHNN and CDR2 is SYGVQD (reference sequence). CDR3 in DNA: TGCGCCAGCAGTGGTGGACAGGGGTTTGCTGAAGCTTTCTTT. Its translation: CASSGGQGFAEAFF.

CDR3 nucleotide sequence: TGTGCCATCAGTGAGGGGCCCTCCTACGAGCAGTACTTC. Its protein product is CAISEGPSYEQYF. The chain recombines TRBV10-3 with TRBJ2-7; D remains ambiguous. This CDR3 is built from 13 residues. CDR1 is ENHRY and CDR2 is SYGVKD in the germline V gene. With 2 bases removed from V and 0 bases from J, the gap between germline ends came to 5 bases.

The chain carries TRBV7-8 and TRBJ2-3; D is ambiguous. CDR1 is SGHVS, CDR2 FQNEAQ, per germline. The CDR3 loop spans 16 amino acids. The V end lost 5 bases, the J end lost 1 base, and 16 bases lay between the germline ends. The CDR3 here is CASSPQLVGGTDTQYF. CDR3 DNA: TGTGCCAGCAGCCCGCAATTAGTTGGGGGCACAGATACGCAGTATTTT.

On this clone itself: Different DNA sequences within this sample yield the same CDR3. The chain joins TRBV28 to TRBJ2-7, with D hard to call. Germline V gene lookup returns CDR1 MDHEN and CDR2 SYDVKM. The CDR3 is 11 amino acids. Trimming removed 3 bases from V and 3 bases from J, with 3 bases in between. This chain's CDR3 is CASSLGYEQYF. CDR3 DNA: TGTGCCAGCAGTTTGGGCTACGAGCAGTACTTC.

This clone occurred a few times. The rearrangement uses TRBV12-5 and TRBJ2-2; 9 nucleotides agree with TRBD2. This CDR3 is 15 amino acids long. CDR1 and CDR2 from the germline V gene are LGHNT and FRNRAP. V lost 3 bases and J lost 2; bases outside the gene matches: 1. This CDR3 reads CASGLAGGNTGELFF. The DNA of the CDR3 is TGTGCTAGTGGTTTAGCGGGAGGTAACACCGGGGAGCTGTTTTTT.

The chain joins TRBV20-1 to TRBJ2-7; possibly TRBD2 for D (5 bases). Trimming removed 6 bases at V and 2 bases at J, with 5 bases between. This CDR3 is 10 amino acids long. Germline CDR1 DFQATT, CDR2 SNEGSKA (reference sequence). CDR3 loop: CSAGTYEQYF. In DNA form, the CDR3 reads TGCAGTGCCGGGACCTACGAGCAGTACTTC.

The gene calls are TRBV4-1 and TRBJ2-1, with 10 nucleotides matching TRBD2. The length of the CDR3 is 15 residues. The junction had 9 bases not matched to a gene; V was cut back by 3 bases and J by 10 bases. Germline lookup yields CDR1 MGHRA and CDR2 YSYEKL. CDR3 in amino acids: CASSHGLAGDPEQFF. The CDR3 bases are TGCGCCAGCAGCCACGGGCTAGCGGGAGATCCAGAGCAGTTCTTC.

This clone has only a few counts. The V gene is TRBV11-2, the J gene TRBJ2-4; D perhaps matches TRBD1 (5 bases). V lost 1 base to trimming and J lost 7 bases, with 11 bases between them. In germline, CDR1 is SGHAT, CDR2 FQNNGV. This CDR3 spans 14 amino acids. CDR3 coding DNA: TGTGCCAGCAGCTTAGCAGGGAATCGGAACATTCAGTACTTC. Translating it yields CASSLAGNRNIQYF.

The genes are TRBV7-8 and TRBJ2-7; the D is unclear. Germline assignment: CDR1 SGHVS and CDR2 FQNEAQ. V was clipped by 5 bases and J by 5 bases, with 19 bases between them. The CDR3 is 15 residues long. CDR3 nucleotides: TGTGCCAGCAGCCTACTCAGCAACCAGGCCCACGAGCAGTACTTC. Translation gives CASSLLSNQAHEQYF. Together with reference TRBV7-8 and TRBJ2-7, the CDR3 gives the full variable domain: GAGVSQSPRYKVAKRGQDVALRCDPISGHVSLFWYQQALGQGPEFLTYFQNEAQLDKSGLPSDRFFAERPEGSVSTLKIQRTQQEDSAVYLCASSLLSNQAHEQYFGPGTRLTVT.

The rearrangement links TRBV9 to TRBJ2-3, with TRBD2 matching over 8 bases. This CDR3 is 14 amino acids long. V lost 3 bases, J lost 3 bases, and 3 bases stayed unmatched. Germline CDR1 is SGDLS and CDR2 is YYNGEE. The CDR3 loop reads CASSGSGATDTQYF. In nucleotides, the CDR3 is TGTGCCAGCAGCGGTAGCGGGGCGACAGATACGCAGTATTTT. The entire variable domain, with the rest obtained from reference TRBV9 and TRBJ2-3, is as follows: DSGVTQTPKHLITATGQRVTLRCSPRSGDLSVYWYQQSLDQGLQFLIQYYNGEERAKGNILERFSAQQFPDLHSELNLSSLELGDSALYFCASSGSGATDTQYFGPGTRLTVL.

The chain uses TRBV2 and TRBJ1-5, with D unclear. V lost 6 bases to trimming and J lost 0 bases, with 12 bases between them. CDR3 length equals 15 residues. The germline V gene encodes CDR1 SNHLY and CDR2 FYNNEI. The CDR3 region has the DNA TGTGCCAGCAGCAACAGTGATTATAGCAATCAGCCCCAGCATTTT. Protein product: CASSNSDYSNQPQHF.

The chain joins TRBV2 to TRBJ2-7; unclear D gene. V shed 1 base and J shed 2 bases, with 9 bases lying between them. The CDR3 has 14 amino acids. Germline CDR1 reads SNHLY; CDR2 reads FYNNEI. CDR3 nucleotides: TGTGCCAGCAGTGAAGGGGCAGGAGCCTACGAGCAGTACTTC. The encoded protein is CASSEGAGAYEQYF.

This clone was seen a handful of times. The chain recombines TRBV7-9 with TRBJ2-3; possible D gene TRBD2, 6 bases. Trimming took 7 bases from V and 2 from J, leaving 16 bases between them. Germline V CDR1 and CDR2: SEHNR, FQNEAQ (reference sequence). The CDR3 contains 15 residues. CDR3 residues: CASTPGRRDTDTQYF. The CDR3 region has the DNA TGTGCCAGCACCCCAGGGCGGCGGGACACAGATACGCAGTATTTT.

The J gene is TRBJ2-4, the V gene TRBV15; tentatively, D is TRBD1 (5 bases). Germline CDR1 LNHNV, CDR2 YYDKDF (reference sequence). This CDR3 has 16 amino acids. V gave up 3 bases and J gave up 0 bases, with 12 bases separating them. The DNA for the CDR3 is TGTGCCACCAGCAGTTTTTTAGGGGCAGCCAAAAACATTCAGTACTTC. It is translated as CATSSFLGAAKNIQYF.

The V gene is TRBV4-3, the J gene TRBJ1-6; 9 nucleotides match TRBD1. V shed 1 base, J shed 9 bases, and the junction held 13 bases outside the gene matches. The CDR3 totals 18 residues. Germline V lookup: CDR1 LGHNA, CDR2 YSLEER. The CDR3 DNA is TGCGCCAGCAGCCAAGGAGACGGGACAGGGCCCCATAGTTCACCCCTCCACTTT. This sequence encodes CASSQGDGTGPHSSPLHF.

This clone was found once. The genes are TRBV19 and TRBJ1-4; D ambiguous. Trimming cost V 2 bases and J 8 bases, with 12 bases left between them. The CDR3 has 14 amino acids. The germline CDR1 and CDR2 sequences are LNHDA and SQIVND (reference sequence). This CDR3 reads CASSIWLFAEKLFF. The CDR3 DNA is TGTGCCAGTAGTATATGGTTGTTCGCCGAAAAACTGTTTTTT.

V is TRBV9 and J is TRBJ1-2; D is ambiguous. This CDR3 is 15 amino acids long. V gave up 2 bases and J gave up 9 bases, with 20 bases separating them. Germline V gene data show CDR1 as SGDLS and CDR2 as YYNGEE. The CDR3 DNA reads TGTGCCAGCAGCGTCGGAGAGAACAAGGCTGGGCGCTACACCTTC. Residues: CASSVGENKAGRYTF.

This clone appeared a few times. This chain links TRBV6-6 with TRBJ2-7; TRBD2 might be the D (6 bases). Germline assignment: CDR1 MNHNY and CDR2 SVGAGI (reference sequence). This CDR3 is built from 11 residues. Trimming took 5 bases from V and 7 from J, leaving 9 bases between them. The CDR3, as DNA: TGTGCCAGCAGTCCCGCGGGGGAGCAGTACTTC. It is translated as CASSPAGEQYF.

V usage is TRBV2 and J usage is TRBJ2-7, with 10 bases matching TRBD1. From germline, CDR1 is SNHLY and CDR2 FYNNEI. J gave up 3 bases and V 6 bases, and 8 bases lay outside the gene matches. The CDR3 runs 15 residues. This chain's CDR3 is CASRIDRGQIYEQYF. The CDR3 region has the DNA TGTGCCAGCAGGATTGACAGGGGGCAAATCTACGAGCAGTACTTC.

This clone appeared a few times. This chain links TRBV28 with TRBJ2-3; 14 bases fit TRBD2. The CDR3 sequence is 17 residues long. Per germline, CDR1 MDHEN and CDR2 SYDVKM. Trimming cost V 5 bases and J 6 bases; bases outside gene matches: 10. CDR3 coding DNA: TGTGCCAGCAGTCCCCCGACTAGCGGGGGGGCAGGGGATACGCAGTATTTT. It codes for CASSPPTSGGAGDTQYF.

The chain has TRBV6-1 and TRBJ2-7; TRBD1 aligns across 7 bases. Trimming took 6 bases from V and 2 from J; bases not matched to a gene: 4. CDR3 length equals 13 residues. Germline V gene sequence: CDR1 MNHNS, CDR2 SASEGT. The CDR3 loop reads CASRTGSAYEQYF. DNA for the CDR3: TGTGCCAGCAGGACAGGGAGTGCCTACGAGCAGTACTTC.

This chain links TRBV6-1 with TRBJ2-7; D tentatively reads TRBD1 or TRBD2 (5 bases each). The CDR3 is made up of 13 amino acids. From germline, CDR1 is MNHNS and CDR2 SASEGT. Trimming shortened V by 6 bases and J by 6 bases, and 15 bases separated the two germline ends. CDR3 region: CASRKGLGTEQYF. CDR3 sequence (DNA): TGTGCCAGCAGAAAAGGGTTGGGGACCGAGCAGTACTTC.

V gene TRBV30 combines with J gene TRBJ1-5, with a tentative D call TRBD1 (5 bases). Germline values: CDR1 GTSNPN, CDR2 SVGIG (reference sequence). The V end was cut by 4 bases, the J end by 6 bases, with 16 bases between. The CDR3 covers 14 residues. The CDR3 is CAWNVGQGLQPQHF. The DNA for the CDR3 is TGTGCCTGGAATGTCGGCCAGGGCCTTCAGCCCCAGCATTTT.

The chain is built from TRBV7-9 and TRBJ2-4; D is ambiguous. V was cut by 2 bases and J by 1 base, with 6 bases left in between. Looked up from germline, CDR1 is SEHNR and CDR2 is FQNEAQ (reference sequence). The CDR3 length is 14 residues. The chain's CDR3 is CASSLTEAKNIQYF. DNA of the CDR3: TGTGCCAGCAGCTTAACGGAGGCCAAAAACATTCAGTACTTC.

This clone was observed a single time. This chain joins TRBV18 and TRBJ2-5, with 14 bases matching TRBD2. V lost 3 bases to trimming and J lost 3 bases; unmatched junction nucleotides: 6. The length of the CDR3 is 17 residues. The V gene's germline CDR1 is KGHSH and CDR2 LQKENI. The CDR3 bases are TGTGCCAGCTCACCGCAGAGACTAGCGGGAGGGGAAGAGACCCAGTACTTC. Its protein is CASSPQRLAGGEETQYF.

The rearrangement joins TRBV7-9 to TRBJ2-5; possibly TRBD1 for D (6 bases). Between the trimmed V and J ends, which lost 5 bases and 0 bases, there was a span of 22 bases. The germline CDR1 and CDR2 sequences are SEHNR and FQNEAQ (reference sequence). CDR3 length: 18 amino acids. The CDR3 DNA reads TGTGCCAGCAGCCCCGACAGGTCTCTCATTGGGGACCAAGAGACCCAGTACTTC. Translated: CASSPDRSLIGDQETQYF.

This chain connects TRBV5-6 to TRBJ1-2; D is undetermined. This CDR3 spans 13 amino acids. The germline V and J ends were trimmed by 2 bases and 8 bases, with 13 bases remaining between them. The V gene's germline CDR1 is SGHDT and CDR2 YYEEEE. Here the CDR3 DNA reads TGTGCCAGCAGCTTCGGACTTTTCTCAGGCTACACCTTC. It translates to CASSFGLFSGYTF.